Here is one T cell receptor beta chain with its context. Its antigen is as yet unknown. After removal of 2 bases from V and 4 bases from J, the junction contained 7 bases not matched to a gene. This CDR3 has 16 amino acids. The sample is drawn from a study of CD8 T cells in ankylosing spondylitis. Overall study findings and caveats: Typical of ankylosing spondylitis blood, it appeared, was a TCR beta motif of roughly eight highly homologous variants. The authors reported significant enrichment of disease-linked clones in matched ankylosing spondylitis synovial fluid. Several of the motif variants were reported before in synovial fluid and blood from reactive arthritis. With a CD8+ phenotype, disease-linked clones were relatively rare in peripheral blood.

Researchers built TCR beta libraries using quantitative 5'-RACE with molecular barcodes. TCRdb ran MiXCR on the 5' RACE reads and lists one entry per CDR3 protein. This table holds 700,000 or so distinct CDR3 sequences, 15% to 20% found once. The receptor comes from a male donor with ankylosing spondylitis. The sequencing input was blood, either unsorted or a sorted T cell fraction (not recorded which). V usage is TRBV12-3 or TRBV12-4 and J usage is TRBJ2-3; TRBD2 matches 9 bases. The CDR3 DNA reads TGTGCCAGCAGTTTATTCGGCGGGAGGGCCGCAGATACGCAGTATTTT. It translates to CASSLFGGRAADTQYF.